The 4 T cell receptor beta chains reported below all come from one sample, sequenced in a study of PD-L1 blockade in urothelial cancer (dated by TCRdb to 2015 to 2018). Explained via the paper, the time point label denotes: pretreatment peripheral blood. The library was prepared using the immunoSEQ multiplex PCR assay. The clones in this table, taken by TCRdb from immuneACCESS, are in-frame only. Not every clone is retained; where verified, under half of the shortfall comes from an unresolved V gene, and the cause of the rest is unknown. Counted in this sample were 40,000 to 55,000 clones; about 86% of them appeared once. The top ten clones comprise approximately 21% of the sample. The material sequenced was PBMCs, taken around atezolizumab (anti-PD-L1) treatment. These receptors all come from a man in his 60s with urothelial cancer.

J is TRBJ2-2 and V is TRBV7-9; 13 bases fit TRBD2. This CDR3 comprises 16 residues. Per germline, CDR1 SEHNR and CDR2 FQNEAQ (reference sequence). V dropped 5 bases and J dropped 3; count of bases not matched to a gene: 3. The CDR3 DNA reads as TGTGCCAGCAGCCGGGGACTAGCGGGACACACCGGGGAGCTGTTTTTT. It specifies CASSRGLAGHTGELFF.

Only one count was recorded for this clone. The chain is built from TRBV30 and TRBJ1-2; 7 bases are shared with TRBD1. Germline-derived CDR1 and CDR2 are GTSNPN and SVGIG (reference sequence). This CDR3 has 15 amino acids. Germline trimming cut 2 bases from V and 0 bases from J; bases unmatched to any gene: 6. CDR3 residues: CAWSPTGLANYGYTF. As DNA, the CDR3 is TGTGCCTGGAGTCCGACAGGGTTAGCTAACTATGGCTACACCTTC. Based on the CDR3 plus reference TRBV30 and TRBJ1-2, the full variable domain is SQTIHQWPATLVQPVGSPLSLECTVEGTSNPNLYWYRQAAGRGLQLLFYSVGIGQISSEVPQNLSASRPQDRQFILSSKKLLLSDSGFYLCAWSPTGLANYGYTFGSGTRLTVV.

This chain uses TRBV5-4 with TRBJ1-1, with D possibly TRBD1 on 6 matching bases. From germline, CDR1 is SGHNT and CDR2 YYREEE (reference sequence). The V and J ends lost 4 bases and 1 base respectively, with 8 bases between them. There are 13 residues in the CDR3. For the CDR3, the DNA is TGTGCCAGCAGCGTGGGACAGAACACTGAAGCTTTCTTT. Protein: CASSVGQNTEAFF.

This chain uses TRBV6-5 with TRBJ2-1, with TRBD2 identical over 11 bases. Trimming took 6 bases from V and 7 from J; bases not matched to a gene: 8. Germline CDR1 and CDR2: MNHEY and SVGAGI. The CDR3 length is 15 residues. The CDR3 loop is CASRSGTSGGNEQFF. The DNA for the CDR3 is TGTGCCAGCAGATCCGGGACTAGCGGAGGGAATGAGCAGTTCTTC.